The rows below give T cell receptor beta chains drawn from one sample of a study of Graves' ophthalmopathy and Graves' hyperthyroidism. Each CDR3 protein is one row after TCRdb ran MiXCR on the multiplex PCR reads. Of over 450,000 distinct CDR3 sequences listed, around 15% are singletons. Sequencing was performed on blood. These receptors were taken from a woman aged 25 to 39 with Graves' ophthalmopathy. The CDR3 runs from the conserved cysteine through the conserved F or W. The order of the fields is clone size, V gene, J gene, D gene, CDR3 DNA, CDR3 protein. The D gene is left open where the match is weak. Size tells how often a clone was seen (once, few, many) or the class of an expanded clone, and some rows leave it out.

many	TRBV24-1	TRBJ2-5	TRBD2	TGTGCCACCAGTGATGGGACTAGCGGGAGTGAAGAGACCCAGTACTTC	CATSDGTSGSEETQYF
many	TRBV15	TRBJ2-5	-	TGTGCCACCAGCAGGACGACAGAGACCCAGTACTTC	CATSRTTETQYF
many	TRBV6-1	TRBJ1-2	-	TGTGCCAGCAGTGAATCCCCAGGGGCGTACGATGGCTACACCTTC	CASSESPGAYDGYTF
many	TRBV20-1	TRBJ2-5	TRBD2	TGCAGTGCGCTGCGGGCTAGCGGGGGGGTACGAGAGACCCAGTACTTC	CSALRASGGVRETQYF
many	TRBV7-2	TRBJ2-5	TRBD2	TGTGCCAGCAGCTTAGGTACTAGCGGGAGGGAGAAAGAGACCCAGTACTTC	CASSLGTSGREKETQYF
few	TRBV4-1	TRBJ2-2	-	TGCGCCAGCAGCCAAGATAGTTGGGTAACCGGGGAGCTGTTTTTT	CASSQDSWVTGELFF
many	TRBV28	TRBJ2-5	-	TGTGCCAGCAGTTTAAACGCAGGACTCCCCCAAGAGACCCAGTACTTC	CASSLNAGLPQETQYF
many	TRBV28	TRBJ1-5	-	TGTGCCAGCAGGTCCCTGGGCCAGCTTAGCAATCAGCCCCAGCATTTT	CASRSLGQLSNQPQHF
many	TRBV11-1	TRBJ1-2	-	TGTGCCAGCAGCTATGCAAGAATCGGTGGCTACACCTTC	CASSYARIGGYTF
many	TRBV29-1	TRBJ1-1	TRBD1	TGCAGCGTTGCCAGGGGGGACACTGAAGCTTTCTTT	CSVARGDTEAFF
many	TRBV28	TRBJ2-2	-	TGTGCCAGCAGTTTATCCGGGCCCGGGGAGCTGTTTTTT	CASSLSGPGELFF
few	TRBV6-2/TRBV6-3	TRBJ1-5	-	TGTGCCAGCAGTTACGATGCCCGTCCCCAGCATTTT	CASSYDARPQHF
many	TRBV6-2/TRBV6-3	TRBJ1-1	TRBD1	TGTGCCAGCAGTTCACCCGGGACAGCCTTCCACAAAGCTTTCTTT	CASSSPGTAFHKAFF
many	TRBV7-8	TRBJ2-7	TRBD2	TGTGCCAGCAGCTTAGCGAAGGGGCAGCGGGGTCCTCGCGAGCAGTACTTC	CASSLAKGQRGPREQYF
few	TRBV30	TRBJ2-5	-	TGTGCCTGGAGTGCGGCTGGGACAGGCGGGGGGACCCAGTACTTC	CAWSAAGTGGGTQYF
many	TRBV6-4	TRBJ2-3	TRBD2	TGTGCCAGCAGTGACTCAGCGGGAGCCACAGATACGCAGTATTTT	CASSDSAGATDTQYF
many	TRBV25-1	TRBJ2-7	TRBD1	TGTGCCAGCAGTTCACGACAGGGGGTAAGTGAGGAGCAGTACTTC	CASSSRQGVSEEQYF
many	TRBV11-2	TRBJ1-2	-	TGTGCCAGCAGCGTTAATGGGGCAGGGGCGACCAATGGCTACACCTTC	CASSVNGAGATNGYTF
many	TRBV29-1	TRBJ2-7	TRBD1	TGCAGCGTCCAAGGACAGGGAGACGAGCAGTACTTC	CSVQGQGDEQYF
many	TRBV6-5	TRBJ1-1	-	TGTGCCAGCAGACCTCCCCGGGCTGGGACCAACACTGAAGCTTTCTTT	CASRPPRAGTNTEAFF
few	TRBV10-3	TRBJ2-5	-	TGTGCCACACGGGACGGTAACCAAGAGACCCAGTACTTC	CATRDGNQETQYF
many	TRBV28	TRBJ1-6	TRBD1	TGTGCCAGCAGGCTGCCGGGACAGAGCTATAATTCACCCCTCCACTTT	CASRLPGQSYNSPLHF
many	TRBV7-2	TRBJ1-2	-	TGTGCCAGCAGCTTATTAGGGGGAACCTATGGCTACACCTTC	CASSLLGGTYGYTF
many	TRBV28	TRBJ1-2	-	TGTGCCAGCAGTTCTCCTGGAGGCTACACCTTC	CASSSPGGYTF
many	TRBV19	TRBJ1-5	TRBD1	TGTGCCAGTAGTCCCTGGGACAGGGGGAGGTTTGGCAATCAGCCCCAGCATTTT	CASSPWDRGRFGNQPQHF
few	TRBV14	TRBJ1-5	-	TGTGCCAGCAGCCCCGGTGGGGCCAACGGGCAGCCCCAGCATTTT	CASSPGGANGQPQHF
-	TRBV28	TRBJ1-2	-	TGTGCCCTTCGGCCCGAGGGAGGGTATGGCTACACCTTC	CALRPEGGYGYTF
-	TRBV10-3	TRBJ1-5	TRBD1	TGTGCCATCAGTGAGTCTGGACAGGGCAATCAGCCCCAGCATTTT	CAISESGQGNQPQHF
many	TRBV27	TRBJ2-1	TRBD2	TGTGCCAGCAGCCGGACTAGCGTAGATTACTCCTACAATGAGCAGTTCTTC	CASSRTSVDYSYNEQFF
many	TRBV18	TRBJ1-2	-	TGTGCCAGCTCACCACTTAAGGGTGGATATGGCTACACCTTC	CASSPLKGGYGYTF
-	TRBV4-1	TRBJ1-1	TRBD1	TGCGCCAGCAGACAGGGGGCAGGAACTGAAGCTTTCTTT	CASRQGAGTEAFF
many	TRBV12-3/TRBV12-4	TRBJ2-5	-	TGTGCCAGCAGTCCCGGGGAGAAGGGGAGACAAGAGACCCAGTACTTC	CASSPGEKGRQETQYF
many	TRBV28	TRBJ2-7	-	TGTGCCAGCAGTTCAGGACGGGTCTACGAGCAGTACTTC	CASSSGRVYEQYF
many	TRBV29-1	TRBJ2-7	TRBD2	TGCAGCGTTACTACCGGGACTAGCGCTTCCTCCTACGAGCAGTACTTC	CSVTTGTSASSYEQYF
many	TRBV20-1	TRBJ1-1	-	TGCAGTGCTAGTCCCATCAGAAGGGGCACTGAAGCTTTCTTT	CSASPIRRGTEAFF
many	TRBV7-9	TRBJ1-2	-	TGTGCCAGCAGCCCGGACTTGCGGAGGGCCTATGGCTACACCTTC	CASSPDLRRAYGYTF
many	TRBV20-1	TRBJ2-7	-	TGCAGTGCTAACAAGGGGTTTCCCTCCTACGAGCAGTACTTC	CSANKGFPSYEQYF
many	TRBV27	TRBJ1-2	-	TGTGCCAGCAGTTTTGGGGGGATTCAGGATGGCTACACCTTC	CASSFGGIQDGYTF
many	TRBV28	TRBJ2-7	TRBD2	TGTGCCAGCAGAACGGGGACTAGCGGGATTTACGAGCAGTACTTC	CASRTGTSGIYEQYF